Below are 10 T cell receptor beta chains sequenced from a single sample in a study of T cells in Graves' hyperthyroidism and ophthalmopathy. Amplification of TCR beta CDR3 regions used RNA as the template. The TCR CDR3 was amplified in a first-round RT-PCR using the HTBI primer set. One entry per CDR3 protein results from TCRdb running MiXCR on the multiplex PCR reads. The sample has 300,000 to 450,000 distinct CDR3 sequences; 15% to 20% are singletons. The specimen was blood. The receptors shown here come from a woman aged 40 to 50 with Graves' ophthalmopathy.

There are many counts of this clonotype. The V gene is TRBV28, the J gene TRBJ2-1, with 12 bases lining up with TRBD2. Trimming cost V 3 bases and J 4 bases; bases outside gene matches: 4. Germline V gene sequence: CDR1 MDHEN, CDR2 SYDVKM. This CDR3 region has 16 residues. In nucleotides, the CDR3 is TGTGCCAGCAGTTTTCTAGCGGGAGGGTTGTACAATGAGCAGTTCTTC. This gives the protein CASSFLAGGLYNEQFF. Variable domain in full (rest from reference TRBV28 and TRBJ2-1): DVKVTQSSRYLVKRTGEKVFLECVQDMDHENMFWYRQDPGLGLRLIYFSYDVKMKEKGDIPEGYSVSREKKERFSLILESASTNQTSMYLCASSFLAGGLYNEQFFGPGTRLTVL.

This clonotype was seen a few times. The genes are TRBV28 and TRBJ2-2, with D hard to call. The germline CDR1 and CDR2 sequences are MDHEN and SYDVKM. The length of the CDR3 is 19 residues. V was trimmed by 6 bases and J by 4 bases, leaving 27 bases between them. CDR3 nucleotides: TGTGCCAGCAGCCCATTCAAGCCCTCGGCCCCCCCGGTCACCGGGGAGCTGTTTTTT. It specifies CASSPFKPSAPPVTGELFF.

In this sample, this clonotype turned up many times. The J gene is TRBJ1-2, the V gene TRBV27; TRBD1 aligns across 8 bases. CDR1 is MNHEY and CDR2 is SMNVEV in the germline V gene (reference sequence). The CDR3 sequence is 15 residues long. V lost 8 bases and J lost 0; bases outside the gene matches: 8. The CDR3, as DNA: TGTGCCAGCTCGGGACAGGAAACAGCTAACTATGGCTACACCTTC. This codes for CASSGQETANYGYTF.

The sample holds many counts of this clonotype. The chain links TRBV11-2 to TRBJ2-3; D unclear. The CDR3 covers 15 residues. Germline lookup yields CDR1 SGHAT and CDR2 FQNNGV. Trimming took 1 base from V and 4 from J, leaving 12 bases between them. The CDR3, as DNA: TGTGCCAGCAGCTTAGGTAGTCGTCCCGCAGATACGCAGTATTTT. It encodes CASSLGSRPADTQYF.

Many counts were recorded for this clonotype. This chain links TRBV20-1 with TRBJ2-5, with a possible D match to TRBD1 (6 bases). V lost 0 bases to trimming and J lost 0 bases, with 14 bases between them. There are 16 residues in the CDR3. In germline, CDR1 is DFQATT, CDR2 SNEGSKA (reference sequence). The CDR3 DNA reads TGCAGTGCTAGAGATCAGGACAGTTGGTACCAAGAGACCCAGTACTTC. It translates to CSARDQDSWYQETQYF.

This clonotype has ten or more counts. The chain has TRBV12-3 or TRBV12-4 and TRBJ2-7, with no clear D. V gave up 6 bases and J gave up 0 bases, with 12 bases separating them. The CDR3 extends over 14 amino acids. The CDR3 bases are TGTGCCAGCAGACCGCAGACCAGCTCCTACGAGCAGTACTTC. Translation: CASRPQTSSYEQYF.

V usage is TRBV6-5 and J usage is TRBJ2-5; tentative D call: TRBD2 (6 bases). The germline CDR1 and CDR2 sequences are MNHEY and SVGAGI. Deletions cut 0 bases from V and 7 bases from J, with 15 bases between. There are 15 residues in the CDR3. The CDR3 DNA reads as TGTGCCAGCAGTTACTCTTCGGGCTGGGGAGGGACCCAGTACTTC. The encoded protein is CASSYSSGWGGTQYF.

This clonotype was observed many times. In nucleotides, the CDR3 is TGTGCCAGCAGCCCCCGGGCTAGCGGGCAGACCCAGTACTTC. Translation: CASSPRASGQTQYF. The chain combines TRBV11-1 with TRBJ2-5; the match to TRBD2 covers 8 bases. The junction had 8 bases not matched to a gene; V was cut back by 5 bases and J by 6 bases. Germline V gene lookup returns CDR1 SGHAT and CDR2 FQDESV (reference sequence). The CDR3 length is 14 residues.

This clonotype was observed at least ten times. The CDR3 is CASSRTGPGANVLTF. The CDR3, as DNA: TGTGCCAGCAGTCGTACAGGGCCTGGGGCCAACGTCCTGACTTTC. The chain combines TRBV28 with TRBJ2-6; maybe TRBD1 (6 bases). The CDR3 is made up of 15 amino acids. V dropped 5 bases and J dropped 2 bases, with 10 bases sitting between them. CDR1 is MDHEN, CDR2 SYDVKM, per germline.

There are many counts of this clonotype. The chain has TRBV7-8 and TRBJ1-5, with D maybe TRBD1 (5 bases). From germline, CDR1 is SGHVS and CDR2 FQNEAQ. The CDR3 runs to 16 residues. Trimming shortened V by 0 bases and J by 1 base, and 10 bases separated the two germline ends. The CDR3 nucleotides read TGTGCCAGCAGCTTAGCGAGGGGCAGAAGCAATCAGCCCCAGCATTTT. Translated: CASSLARGRSNQPQHF.